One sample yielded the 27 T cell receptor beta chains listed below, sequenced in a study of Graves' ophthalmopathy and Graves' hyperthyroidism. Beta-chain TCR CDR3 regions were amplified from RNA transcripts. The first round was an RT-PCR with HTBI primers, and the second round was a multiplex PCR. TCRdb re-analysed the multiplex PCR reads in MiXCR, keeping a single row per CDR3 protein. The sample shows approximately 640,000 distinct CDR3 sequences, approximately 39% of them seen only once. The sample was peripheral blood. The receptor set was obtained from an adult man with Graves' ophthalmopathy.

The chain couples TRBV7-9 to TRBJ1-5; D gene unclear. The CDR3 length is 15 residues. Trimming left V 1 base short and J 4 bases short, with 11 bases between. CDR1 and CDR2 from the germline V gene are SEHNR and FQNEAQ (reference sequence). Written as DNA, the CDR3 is TGTGCCAGCAGCTTAGGGTGGAACAGAAATCAGCCCCAGCATTTT. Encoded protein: CASSLGWNRNQPQHF.

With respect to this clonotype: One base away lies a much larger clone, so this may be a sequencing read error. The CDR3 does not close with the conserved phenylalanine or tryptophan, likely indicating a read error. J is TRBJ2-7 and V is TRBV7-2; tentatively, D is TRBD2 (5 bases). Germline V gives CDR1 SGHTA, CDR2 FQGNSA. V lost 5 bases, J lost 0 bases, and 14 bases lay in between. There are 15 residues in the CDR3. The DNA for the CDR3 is TGTGCCAGCAGCCGACCCCCCGGGAACTCCTACGAGCAGTACCTC. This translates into CASSRPPGNSYEQYL.

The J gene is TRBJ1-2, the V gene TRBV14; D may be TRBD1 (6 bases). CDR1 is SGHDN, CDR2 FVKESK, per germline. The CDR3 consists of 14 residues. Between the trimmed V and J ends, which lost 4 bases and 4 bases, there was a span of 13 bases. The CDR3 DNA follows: TGTGCCAGCAGCCCGGGCAGGGGCTCCTATGGCTACACCTTC. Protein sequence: CASSPGRGSYGYTF.

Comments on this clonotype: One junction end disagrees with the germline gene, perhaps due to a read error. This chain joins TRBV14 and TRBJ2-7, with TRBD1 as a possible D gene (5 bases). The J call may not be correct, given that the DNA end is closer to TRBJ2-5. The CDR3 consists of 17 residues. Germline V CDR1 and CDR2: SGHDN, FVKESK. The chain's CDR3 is CASSQEKKGGHQGTQYF. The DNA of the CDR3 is TGTGCCAGCAGCCAAGAAAAGAAGGGCGGACACCAAGGGACCCAGTACTTC.

Here the CDR3 reads CSGGSYGYTF. Here the CDR3 DNA reads TGCAGCGGCGGTAGCTATGGCTACACCTTC. The genes are TRBV29-1 and TRBJ1-2; D remains unclear. The CDR3 has 10 residues. Trimming shortened V by 7 bases and J by 4 bases, and 7 bases separated the two germline ends. The germline V gene encodes CDR1 SQVTM and CDR2 ANQGSEA.

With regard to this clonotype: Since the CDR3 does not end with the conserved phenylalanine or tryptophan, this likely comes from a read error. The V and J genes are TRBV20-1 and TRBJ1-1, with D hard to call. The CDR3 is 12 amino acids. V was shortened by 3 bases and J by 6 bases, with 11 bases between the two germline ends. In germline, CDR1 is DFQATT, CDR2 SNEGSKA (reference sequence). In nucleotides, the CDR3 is TGCAGTGCTAGTAAACGGGAGTCTGAAGCTTTCCTT. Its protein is CSASKRESEAFL.

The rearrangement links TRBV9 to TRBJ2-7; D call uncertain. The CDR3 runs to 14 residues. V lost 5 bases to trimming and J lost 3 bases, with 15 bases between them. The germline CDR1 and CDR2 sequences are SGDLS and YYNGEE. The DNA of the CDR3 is TGTGCCAGCAGGGACCCCGGGCGCGACTACGAGCAGTACTTC. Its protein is CASRDPGRDYEQYF.

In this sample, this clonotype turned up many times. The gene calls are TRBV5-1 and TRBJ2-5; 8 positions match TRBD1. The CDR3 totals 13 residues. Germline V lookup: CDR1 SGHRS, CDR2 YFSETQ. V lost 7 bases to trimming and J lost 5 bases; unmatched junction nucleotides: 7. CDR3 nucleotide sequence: TGCGCCAGCTCCGCGCAGGGGGCTGAGACCCAGTACTTC. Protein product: CASSAQGAETQYF.

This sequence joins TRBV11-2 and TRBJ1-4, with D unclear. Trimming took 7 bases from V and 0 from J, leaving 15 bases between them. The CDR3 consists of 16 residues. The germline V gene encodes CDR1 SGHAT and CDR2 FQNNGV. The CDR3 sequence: CASNPLRAATNEKLFF. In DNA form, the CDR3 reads TGTGCCAGCAACCCCCTTAGGGCCGCAACTAATGAAAAACTGTTTTTT.

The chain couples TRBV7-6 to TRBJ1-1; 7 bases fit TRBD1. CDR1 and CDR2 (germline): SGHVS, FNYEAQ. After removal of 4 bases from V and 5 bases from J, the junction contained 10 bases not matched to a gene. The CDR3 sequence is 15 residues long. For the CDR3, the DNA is TGTGCCAGCAGCTCCATGCAGGGGGTGGATACTGAAGCTTTCTTT. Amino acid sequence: CASSSMQGVDTEAFF.

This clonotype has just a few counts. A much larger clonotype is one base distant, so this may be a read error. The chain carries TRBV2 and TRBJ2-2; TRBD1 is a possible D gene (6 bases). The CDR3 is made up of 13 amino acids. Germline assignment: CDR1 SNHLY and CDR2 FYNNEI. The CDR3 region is CASHLTGSGELLF. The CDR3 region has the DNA TGTGCCAGTCACCTTACAGGGTCCGGGGAGCTGCTTTTT.

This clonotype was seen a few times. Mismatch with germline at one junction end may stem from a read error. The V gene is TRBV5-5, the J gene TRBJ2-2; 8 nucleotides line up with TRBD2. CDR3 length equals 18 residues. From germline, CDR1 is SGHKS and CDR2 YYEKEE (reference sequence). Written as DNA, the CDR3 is TGCGCCAGCAGCAACCGAATCACAGGACTAGCCGAAACCGGGGAGCTGTTTTTT. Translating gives CASSNRITGLAETGELFF.

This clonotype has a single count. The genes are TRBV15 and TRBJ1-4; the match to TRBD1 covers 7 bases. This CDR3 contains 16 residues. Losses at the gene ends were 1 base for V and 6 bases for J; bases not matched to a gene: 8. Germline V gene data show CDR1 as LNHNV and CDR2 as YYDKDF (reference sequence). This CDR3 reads CATSRGQGTEDEKLFF. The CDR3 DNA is TGTGCCACCAGCAGAGGACAGGGAACTGAAGATGAAAAACTGTTTTTT.

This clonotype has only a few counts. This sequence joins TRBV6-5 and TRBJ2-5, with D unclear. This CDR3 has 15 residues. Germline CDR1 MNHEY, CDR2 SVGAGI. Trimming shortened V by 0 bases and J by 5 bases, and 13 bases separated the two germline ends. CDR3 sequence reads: CASSYSWAGRETQYF. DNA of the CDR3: TGTGCCAGCAGTTACTCCTGGGCCGGGCGGGAGACCCAGTACTTC.

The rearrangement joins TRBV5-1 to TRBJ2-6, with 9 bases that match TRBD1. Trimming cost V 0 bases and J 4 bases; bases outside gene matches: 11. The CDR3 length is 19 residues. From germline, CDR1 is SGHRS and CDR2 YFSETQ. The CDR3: CASSLAPGQGRRGANVLTF. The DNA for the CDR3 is TGCGCCAGCAGCTTGGCTCCGGGACAGGGCCGAAGGGGGGCCAACGTCCTGACTTTC.

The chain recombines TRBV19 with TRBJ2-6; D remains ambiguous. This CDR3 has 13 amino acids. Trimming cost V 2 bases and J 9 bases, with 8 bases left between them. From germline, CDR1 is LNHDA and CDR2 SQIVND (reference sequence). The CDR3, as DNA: TGTGCCAGTAGTATAACATGGGACAACGTCCTGACTTTC. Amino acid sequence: CASSITWDNVLTF.

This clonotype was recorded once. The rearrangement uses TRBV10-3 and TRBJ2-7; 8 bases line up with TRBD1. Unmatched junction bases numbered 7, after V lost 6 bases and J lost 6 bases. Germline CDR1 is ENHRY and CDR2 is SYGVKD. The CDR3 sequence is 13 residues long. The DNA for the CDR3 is TGTGCCATCAGCCCGGACAGGGCTCTCGAGCAGTACTTC. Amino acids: CAISPDRALEQYF.

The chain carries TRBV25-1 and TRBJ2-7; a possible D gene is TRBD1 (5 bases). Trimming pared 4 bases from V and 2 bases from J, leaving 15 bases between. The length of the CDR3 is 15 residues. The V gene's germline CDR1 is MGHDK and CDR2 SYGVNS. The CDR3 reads CASSATGHGPYEQYF. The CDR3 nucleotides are TGTGCCAGCAGTGCCACAGGCCACGGGCCCTACGAGCAGTACTTC.

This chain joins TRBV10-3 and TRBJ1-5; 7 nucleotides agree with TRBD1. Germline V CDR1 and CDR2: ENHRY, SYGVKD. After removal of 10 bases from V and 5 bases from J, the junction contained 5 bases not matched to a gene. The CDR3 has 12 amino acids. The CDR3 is CATSGQDQPQHF. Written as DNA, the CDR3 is TGTGCCACCAGCGGACAGGATCAGCCCCAGCATTTT.

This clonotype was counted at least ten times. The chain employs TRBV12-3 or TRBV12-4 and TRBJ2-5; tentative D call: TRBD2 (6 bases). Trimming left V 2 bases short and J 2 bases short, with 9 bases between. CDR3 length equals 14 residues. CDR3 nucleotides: TGTGCCAGCAGTTTAAGGGGACTTCAAGAGACCCAGTACTTC. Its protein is CASSLRGLQETQYF.

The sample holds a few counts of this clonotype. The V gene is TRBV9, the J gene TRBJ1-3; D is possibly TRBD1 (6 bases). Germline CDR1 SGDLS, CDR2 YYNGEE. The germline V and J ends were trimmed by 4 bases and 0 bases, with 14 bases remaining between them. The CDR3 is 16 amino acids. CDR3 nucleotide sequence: TGTGCCAGCAGCCCAAGGGGGGTTCTCTCTGGAAACACCATATATTTT. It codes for CASSPRGVLSGNTIYF.

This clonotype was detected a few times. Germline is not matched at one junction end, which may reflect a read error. CDR3 DNA: TGTGCCAGCAGTTACTCGATTCGCTCCTATAATTCACCCCTCCACTTT. Translating it yields CASSYSIRSYNSPLHF. The chain uses TRBV10-3 and TRBJ1-6, with no clear D. CDR1 ENHRY and CDR2 SYGVKD come from the germline V gene. The CDR3 covers 16 residues.

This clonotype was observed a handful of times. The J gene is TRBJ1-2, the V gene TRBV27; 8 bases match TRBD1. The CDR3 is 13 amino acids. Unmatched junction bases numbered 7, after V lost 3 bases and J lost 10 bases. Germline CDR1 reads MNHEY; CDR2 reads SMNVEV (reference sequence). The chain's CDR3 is CASSFDQGAVYTF. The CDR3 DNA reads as TGTGCCAGCAGTTTCGATCAGGGGGCGGTCTACACCTTC.

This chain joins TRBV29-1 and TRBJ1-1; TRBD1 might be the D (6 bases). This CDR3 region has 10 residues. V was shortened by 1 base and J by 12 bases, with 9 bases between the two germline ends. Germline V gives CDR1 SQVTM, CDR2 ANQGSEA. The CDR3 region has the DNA TGCAGCGTTGAAGGTAGGGACACTTTCTTT. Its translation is CSVEGRDTFF.

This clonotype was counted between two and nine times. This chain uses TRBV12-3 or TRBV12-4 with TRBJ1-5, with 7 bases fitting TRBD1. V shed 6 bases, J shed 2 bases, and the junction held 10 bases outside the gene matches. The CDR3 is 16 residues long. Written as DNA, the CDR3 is TGTGCCAGCAGCCAACAACTGACAGGGTGCAATCAGCCCCAGCATTTT. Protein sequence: CASSQQLTGCNQPQHF.

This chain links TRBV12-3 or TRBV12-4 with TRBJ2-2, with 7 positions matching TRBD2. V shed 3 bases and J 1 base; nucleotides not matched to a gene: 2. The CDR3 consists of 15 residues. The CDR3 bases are TGTGCCAGCAGTTTTTGGGGGGGGAACACCGGGGAGCTGTTTTTT. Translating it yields CASSFWGGNTGELFF.

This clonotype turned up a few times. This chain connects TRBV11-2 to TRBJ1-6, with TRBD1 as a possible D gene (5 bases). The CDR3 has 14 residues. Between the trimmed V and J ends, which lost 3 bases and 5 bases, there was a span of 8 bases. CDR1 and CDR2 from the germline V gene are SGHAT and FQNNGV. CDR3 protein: CASSFMGHNSPLHF. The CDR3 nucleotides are TGTGCCAGCAGCTTTATGGGACATAATTCACCCCTCCACTTT.